The present TCR beta chain was sequenced within a study of T cell responses to AZD1222 COVID-19 vaccine. Germline loops: CDR1 SGHNT, CDR2 YYREEE (reference sequence). The CDR3 extends over 14 amino acids. The V end lost 4 bases, the J end lost 0 bases, and 10 bases lay between the germline ends. A remark on this clone: Its antigen is as yet unknown.

General study findings and limits: Breadth and depth of Spike-specific TCRs rose after two AZD1222 doses. Clonal diversity may have been underestimated, and the donors were mostly white British, with more females than males.

Sequencing was performed with immunoSEQ multiplex PCR; in TCRdb, only in-frame clones are kept and a portion is missing. The repertoire holds about 99,000 clones, with roughly 90% as singletons. The chain is built from TRBV5-4 and TRBJ1-1, with no clear D. Specimen: peripheral blood, collected on day 0 of AZD1222 vaccination. This receptor was taken from an adult in good health. CDR3 in amino acids: CASSPETLNTEAFF. Written as DNA, the CDR3 is TGTGCCAGCAGCCCCGAGACACTGAACACTGAAGCTTTCTTT.